One and the same sample provided the 17 T cell receptor beta chains below, sequenced in a study of blood T cell repertoires in COVID-19. Clones were read by immunoSEQ multiplex PCR, and TCRdb kept only the in-frame ones, dropping some. The table has hundreds of thousands of clones, roughly nine tenths seen once. Sequenced: PBMCs or T cells enriched from blood (not recorded which). These receptors were taken from a woman in her twenties or thirties who had recovered from COVID-19.

As to this clone: The same CDR3 arises from other DNA sequences in this sample as well. This CDR3 reads CASSPGLTYEQYF. DNA of the CDR3: TGTGCCAGTAGCCCGGGACTTACCTACGAGCAGTACTTC. The genes are TRBV19 and TRBJ2-7; a weak D match, TRBD2 (6 bases). Germline V gene lookup returns CDR1 LNHDA and CDR2 SQIVND (reference sequence). This CDR3 contains 13 residues. The germline V and J ends were trimmed by 6 bases and 2 bases, with 11 bases remaining between them.

This sequence joins TRBV13 and TRBJ2-5; D is undetermined. Trimming took 2 bases from V and 4 from J, leaving 11 bases between them. The CDR3 covers 14 residues. Germline V gene data show CDR1 as PRHDT and CDR2 as FYEKMQ (reference sequence). The CDR3 loop is CASSLMTRPETQYF. The DNA for the CDR3 is TGTGCCAGCAGCTTAATGACACGCCCAGAGACCCAGTACTTC.

This chain uses TRBV7-3 with TRBJ2-7; 13 bases map to TRBD2. The V gene end was trimmed by 3 bases and the J gene end by 5 bases; junction bases not matched to a gene: 1. The CDR3 has 14 amino acids. The germline V gene has CDR1 SGHTA and CDR2 FQGTGA. In DNA, the CDR3 is TGTGCCAGCAGCTTCGGACTAGCGGGGGACGAGCAGTACTTC. Protein sequence: CASSFGLAGDEQYF.

The gene calls are TRBV11-2 and TRBJ2-7; D not resolved. CDR1 and CDR2 (germline): SGHAT, FQNNGV. The V gene lost 0 bases and the J gene lost 7 bases, with 10 bases spanning the gap. CDR3 length: 13 residues. CDR3 region: CASSLDLVQEQYF. The CDR3 region has the DNA TGTGCCAGCAGCTTAGATTTGGTACAAGAGCAGTACTTC.

V gene TRBV15 combines with J gene TRBJ2-6; D remains ambiguous. This CDR3 region has 16 residues. The V end was cut by 4 bases, the J end by 0 bases, with 10 bases between. Germline CDR1 LNHNV, CDR2 YYDKDF (reference sequence). For the CDR3, the DNA is TGTGCCACCAGCATCAGCCGAGGCTCTGGGGCCAACGTCCTGACTTTC. It yields the protein CATSISRGSGANVLTF.

The V and J genes are TRBV28 and TRBJ2-5; the D gene is possibly TRBD2 (6 bases). CDR1 is MDHEN and CDR2 is SYDVKM in the germline V gene. Between the trimmed V and J ends, which lost 5 bases and 5 bases, there was a span of 18 bases. CDR3 size: 15 residues. The CDR3 sequence: CASSPGGRGQETQYF. The CDR3 nucleotides are TGTGCCAGCAGTCCCGGGGGTCGGGGTCAGGAGACCCAGTACTTC. Variable domain in full (rest from reference TRBV28 and TRBJ2-5): DVKVTQSSRYLVKRTGEKVFLECVQDMDHENMFWYRQDPGLGLRLIYFSYDVKMKEKGDIPEGYSVSREKKERFSLILESASTNQTSMYLCASSPGGRGQETQYFGPGTRLLVL.

V usage is TRBV25-1 and J usage is TRBJ2-7; maybe TRBD1 (8 bases). Deletions cut 5 bases from V and 2 bases from J, with 22 bases between. There are 17 residues in the CDR3. Germline V gene lookup returns CDR1 MGHDK and CDR2 SYGVNS. This chain's CDR3 is CASSPGGGVQGAYEQYF. CDR3 DNA sequence: TGTGCCAGCAGTCCCGGGGGAGGGGTACAGGGGGCCTACGAGCAGTACTTC.

This chain links TRBV12-5 with TRBJ2-3; D is unresolved. The CDR3 consists of 13 residues. Trimming removed 1 base at V and 6 bases at J, with 8 bases between. Germline-derived CDR1 and CDR2 are LGHNT and FRNRAP. This chain's CDR3 is CASGLGGMDTQYF. The CDR3 coding sequence is TGTGCTAGTGGTTTGGGAGGCATGGATACGCAGTATTTT. The variable domain in full, completed from reference TRBV12-5 and TRBJ2-3, reads DARVTQTPRHKVTEMGQEVTMRCQPILGHNTVFWYRQTMMQGLELLAYFRNRAPLDDSGMPKDRFSAEMPDATLATLKIQPSEPRDSAVYFCASGLGGMDTQYFGPGTRLTVL.

The V call is TRBV30, the J call TRBJ1-6, with D perhaps TRBD1 (6 bases). With 8 bases removed from V and 13 bases from J, the gap between germline ends came to 21 bases. CDR3 length: 13 amino acids. From germline, CDR1 is GTSNPN and CDR2 SVGIG (reference sequence). CDR3 region: CAGSLTGSEPLHF. CDR3 DNA: TGTGCCGGCAGCCTAACAGGGTCGGAGCCCCTCCACTTT.

The chain couples TRBV28 to TRBJ2-7; the match to TRBD1 covers 10 bases. The CDR3 has 15 amino acids. The V segment lost 5 bases and the J segment 8 bases; nucleotides outside the gene matches: 12. Germline CDR1 reads MDHEN; CDR2 reads SYDVKM. The CDR3 sequence: CASSPTTGGSLQQYF. The CDR3 DNA is TGTGCCAGCAGTCCAACGACAGGGGGCTCTTTACAGCAGTACTTC.

The chain employs TRBV6-5 and TRBJ1-4; D call uncertain. Trimming shortened V by 0 bases and J by 8 bases, and 13 bases separated the two germline ends. CDR1 and CDR2 (germline): MNHEY, SVGAGI. The CDR3 covers 15 residues. CDR3 nucleotide sequence: TGTGCCAGCAGTTACTCAGGGCGAGGGTACGAAAAACTGTTTTTT. Its translation is CASSYSGRGYEKLFF.

The J gene is TRBJ1-2, the V gene TRBV15; the match to TRBD1 covers 9 bases. Germline values: CDR1 LNHNV, CDR2 YYDKDF (reference sequence). The CDR3 consists of 13 residues. Germline trimming cut 6 bases from V and 6 bases from J; bases unmatched to any gene: 5. The CDR3 here is CATSTWDRDGYTF. CDR3 DNA: TGTGCCACCAGTACCTGGGACAGGGATGGCTACACCTTC.

The V and J genes are TRBV2 and TRBJ1-5; possibly TRBD1 for D (5 bases). This CDR3 has 16 residues. Germline V lookup: CDR1 SNHLY, CDR2 FYNNEI. The V end lost 3 bases, the J end lost 0 bases, and 12 bases lay between the germline ends. CDR3 residues: CASSDSGLYSNQPQHF. DNA for the CDR3: TGTGCCAGCAGTGATTCGGGACTGTATAGCAATCAGCCCCAGCATTTT. The whole variable domain, filled in from reference TRBV2 and TRBJ1-5, reads EPEVTQTPSHQVTQMGQEVILRCVPISNHLYFYWYRQILGQKVEFLVSFYNNEISEKSEIFDDQFSVERPDGSNFTLKIRSTKLEDSAMYFCASSDSGLYSNQPQHFGDGTRLSIL.

This chain joins TRBV13 and TRBJ1-2, with no clear D. V dropped 5 bases and J dropped 4 bases, with 14 bases sitting between them. CDR1 and CDR2 from the germline V gene are PRHDT and FYEKMQ (reference sequence). The CDR3 totals 14 residues. CDR3 sequence (DNA): TGTGCCAGCAGCCCAGCAGGCTCCATCTATGGCTACACCTTC. Translated, it gives CASSPAGSIYGYTF.

As to this clone: This specimen includes other DNA sequences encoding the same CDR3. This chain joins TRBV5-5 and TRBJ1-3; perhaps TRBD1 as D (5 bases). Germline values: CDR1 SGHKS, CDR2 YYEKEE (reference sequence). This CDR3 is built from 14 residues. Trimming took off 0 bases at V and 1 base at J, with 5 bases between the two ends. CDR3 residues: CASSLEGSGNTIYF. For the CDR3, the DNA is TGTGCCAGCAGCTTGGAGGGGTCTGGAAACACCATATATTTT.

This chain uses TRBV28 with TRBJ2-7; D remains ambiguous. V lost 6 bases and J 0 bases, leaving 12 bases between the germline ends. Per germline, CDR1 MDHEN and CDR2 SYDVKM. The CDR3 sequence is 14 residues long. This CDR3 is CASSRPAISYEQYF. DNA of the CDR3: TGTGCCAGCAGCCGTCCCGCGATCTCCTACGAGCAGTACTTC.

The chain recombines TRBV5-1 with TRBJ2-7; 9 bases are a match to TRBD1. J gave up 2 bases and V 3 bases, and 12 bases lay outside the gene matches. The CDR3 extends over 17 amino acids. Germline CDR1 and CDR2: SGHRS and YFSETQ. CDR3 sequence reads: CASSSSRGQGSPYEQYF. CDR3 coding DNA: TGCGCCAGCAGCTCTTCGCGAGGACAGGGGTCCCCCTACGAGCAGTACTTC.